Listed here are 11 T cell receptor beta chains from one sample, sequenced in a study of liver allograft versus peripheral blood T cells. Study in general: Repertoires of T cell receptors in transplanted livers were compared with recipients' peripheral blood repertoires.

TCRdb re-called the reads with MiXCR, one entry per CDR3 protein. The sample yields roughly 8,500 distinct CDR3 sequences, 25% to 30% seen once. These receptors came from a human patient who had a liver transplant. Among the T cells, some may be from the graft donor.

In this sample, this clonotype turned up a few times. The J gene is TRBJ1-2, the V gene TRBV11-2, with 7 bases aligning to TRBD1. The germline V gene has CDR1 SGHAT and CDR2 FQNNGV. Trimming took 3 bases from V and 7 from J; bases not matched to a gene: 5. The CDR3 spans 13 residues. This chain's CDR3 is CASSLDRSAGYTF. In DNA form, the CDR3 reads TGTGCCAGCAGCTTGGACAGGTCTGCTGGCTACACCTTC.

This clonotype is labeled as medium-sized. The chain links TRBV18 to TRBJ1-6; tentatively, D is TRBD1 (6 bases). Germline V gives CDR1 KGHSH, CDR2 LQKENI. The CDR3 loop spans 14 amino acids. V was pared by 2 bases and J by 13 bases, with 15 bases between. In nucleotides, the CDR3 is TGTGCCAGCTCACCAGAGGGACAAGGCTCCCCCCTCCACTTT. The encoded protein is CASSPEGQGSPLHF. Based on the CDR3 plus reference TRBV18 and TRBJ1-6, the full variable domain is NAGVMQNPRHLVRRRGQEARLRCSPMKGHSHVYWYRQLPEEGLKFMVYLQKENIIDESGMPKERFSAEFPKEGPSILRIQQVVRGDSAAYFCASSPEGQGSPLHFGNGTRLTVT.

The sample holds a few counts of this clonotype. The rearrangement links TRBV6-2 or TRBV6-3 to TRBJ2-7; weak D call: TRBD1 (6 bases). The CDR3 is 14 amino acids. The germline CDR1 and CDR2 sequences are MNHEY and SVGEGT. V lost 5 bases and J lost 3, with 14 bases in between. The CDR3 DNA is TGTGCCAGCAGTGGGGGCTTTTCCTACTACGAGCAGTACTTC. The encoded protein is CASSGGFSYYEQYF.

This clonotype has a count of ten or more. The chain joins TRBV9 to TRBJ1-4; D perhaps matches TRBD1 (5 bases). V lost 4 bases, J lost 4 bases, and 11 bases lay in between. Germline CDR1 is SGDLS and CDR2 is YYNGEE. CDR3 length equals 14 residues. This CDR3 is CASSSGRGNEKLFF. The CDR3 DNA is TGTGCCAGCAGCTCGGGACGGGGTAATGAAAAACTGTTTTTT.

This clonotype is medium-sized within its sample. This chain links TRBV14 with TRBJ1-6; D uncertain. Trimming removed 4 bases from V and 9 bases from J, with 16 bases in between. From germline, CDR1 is SGHDN and CDR2 FVKESK. This CDR3 comprises 15 residues. The CDR3 bases are TGTGCCAGCAGCCGCCGACGGACGGGTGGTTCACCCCTCCACTTT. This translates into CASSRRRTGGSPLHF.

The chain links TRBV6-5 to TRBJ1-1; D may be TRBD1 (5 bases). The CDR3 length is 15 residues. Germline V CDR1 and CDR2: MNHEY, SVGAGI. Trimming shortened V by 1 base and J by 3 bases, and 12 bases separated the two germline ends. The CDR3, as DNA: TGTGCCAGCAGTTACTGGGCAGGGTTGGACACTGAAGCTTTCTTT. Translating gives CASSYWAGLDTEAFF.

This clonotype was observed once. The CDR3 loop is CAWSVPARQRGAFF. CDR3 nucleotide sequence: TGTGCCTGGAGTGTACCGGCAAGGCAAAGAGGAGCTTTCTTT. The chain carries TRBV30 and TRBJ1-1; D gene unclear. Trimming pared 0 bases from V and 10 bases from J, leaving 18 bases between. Germline values: CDR1 GTSNPN, CDR2 SVGIG (reference sequence). This CDR3 has 14 residues.

This clonotype is medium-sized by share. This chain connects TRBV27 to TRBJ1-5; D ambiguous. CDR3 size: 13 residues. Germline V lookup: CDR1 MNHEY, CDR2 SMNVEV (reference sequence). Trimming took off 3 bases at V and 3 bases at J, with 6 bases between the two ends. The CDR3 is CASSLGNNQPQHF. Here the CDR3 DNA reads TGTGCCAGCAGTTTGGGGAACAATCAGCCCCAGCATTTT.

The chain combines TRBV6-5 with TRBJ1-3; the D gene is possibly TRBD1 (6 bases). There are 17 residues in the CDR3. Trimming shortened V by 5 bases and J by 3 bases, and 20 bases separated the two germline ends. CDR1 MNHEY and CDR2 SVGAGI come from the germline V gene. CDR3 protein: CASSDNSGRGGGNTIYF. CDR3 coding DNA: TGTGCCAGCAGTGATAACTCGGGACGAGGGGGTGGAAACACCATATATTTT.

This clonotype counts as medium-sized (0.01 to 0.1%). This chain uses TRBV27 with TRBJ1-5; D unclear. Germline assignment: CDR1 MNHEY and CDR2 SMNVEV (reference sequence). V gave up 5 bases and J gave up 0 bases, with 8 bases separating them. The CDR3 spans 14 residues. The CDR3 is CASSRRDSNQPQHF. CDR3 nucleotide sequence: TGTGCCAGCAGTAGGAGAGATAGCAATCAGCCCCAGCATTTT.

As regards this clonotype: A much larger clonotype is one base distant, so this may be a read error. This chain connects TRBV10-3 to TRBJ1-5, with 11 bases matching TRBD1. Per germline, CDR1 ENHRY and CDR2 SYGVKD. The CDR3 runs to 14 residues. The CDR3 is CVIAGTGGNQPQHF. The CDR3 DNA is TGTGTCATCGCAGGGACAGGGGGGAACCAGCCCCAGCATTTT.